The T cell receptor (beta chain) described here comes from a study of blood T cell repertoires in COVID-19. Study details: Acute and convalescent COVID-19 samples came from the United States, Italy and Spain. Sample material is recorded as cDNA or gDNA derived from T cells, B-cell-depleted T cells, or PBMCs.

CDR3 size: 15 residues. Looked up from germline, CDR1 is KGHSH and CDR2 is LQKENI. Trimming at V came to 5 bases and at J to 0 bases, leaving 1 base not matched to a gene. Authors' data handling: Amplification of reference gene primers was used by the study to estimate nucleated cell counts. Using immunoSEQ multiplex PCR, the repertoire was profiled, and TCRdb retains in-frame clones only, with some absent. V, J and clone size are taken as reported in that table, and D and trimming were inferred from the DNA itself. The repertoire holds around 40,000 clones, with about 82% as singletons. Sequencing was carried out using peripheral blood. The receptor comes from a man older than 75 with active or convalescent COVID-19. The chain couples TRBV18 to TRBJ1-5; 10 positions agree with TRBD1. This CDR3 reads CASSGTGDSNQPQHF. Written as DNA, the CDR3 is TGTGCCAGCTCAGGGACAGGGGATAGCAATCAGCCCCAGCATTTT.